This TCR beta chain was captured in a study of T cell therapy after organ transplantation. Whole-study context: Up to 6 doses were given at 2-week intervals.

V lost 1 base and J 3 bases, leaving 13 bases between the germline ends. The CDR3 totals 15 residues. Germline CDR1 and CDR2: SGHAT and FQNNGV. With regard to this clone: Antigen: not known.

Sequencing was performed with immunoSEQ multiplex PCR; in TCRdb, only in-frame clones are kept and a portion is missing. The sample holds 20,000 to 25,000 clones, roughly 89% seen once. The time point here: 20-29 weeks after completion of therapy. Study results and caveats: Post-therapy CD8 clonality change correlated inversely with pretherapy clonality.

The source is a human patient who had received a solid organ transplant and had CMV disease. Certain T cells may be donor cells from the graft. The sample here was CD8+ T cells from blood, taken after autologous CMV-specific T cell therapy. The chain uses TRBV11-2 and TRBJ2-7; D might be TRBD1 (6 bases). The CDR3 protein is CASSLGDRQFYEQYF. The CDR3 DNA reads as TGTGCCAGCAGCTTAGGAGACAGGCAGTTCTACGAGCAGTACTTC. The full variable domain, in which reference TRBV11-2 and TRBJ2-7 provide the parts outside the CDR3, is EAGVAQSPRYKIIEKRQSVAFWCNPISGHATLYWYQQILGQGPKLLIQFQNNGVVDDSQLPKDRFSAERLKGVDSTLKIQPAKLEDSAVYLCASSLGDRQFYEQYFGPGTRLTVT.